This T cell receptor beta chain derives from a study of shared clonotypes between healthy human individuals. Some clones are missing from TCRdb's copy, which holds only in-frame ones; the method was immunoSEQ multiplex PCR. The sample consists of more than 550,000 clones, roughly 72% of them appearing once. V lost 5 bases, J lost 4 bases, and 11 bases lay in between. The CDR3 has 13 amino acids. Germline CDR1 and CDR2: SGHAT and FQNNGV. This chain connects TRBV11-2 to TRBJ1-2, with D maybe TRBD1 (5 bases). The clonotype originates from a woman in her 30s in good health. Sequenced sample: memory CD4+ T cells sorted from blood. Subset noted: CD45RA-negative fraction. CDR3 in DNA: TGTGCCAGCAGCATCAATGGGGCCTATGGCTACACCTTC. Translation gives CASSINGAYGYTF.